What follows are 5 T cell receptor beta chains derived from one specimen sequenced in a study of identical twins listed by TCRdb under 2016. Receptors were amplified or captured by 5' RACE. The data were produced on an Illumina HiSeq 2000. The public reads were reprocessed in TCRdb via fastp at Q25 and MiXCR, keeping in-frame beta chains. Rows with a matching CDR3 protein are joined into one entry that keeps the most common DNA and genes. The sample profile shows 1,800,000 or so distinct CDR3 sequences; roughly 35% of them were found once. More than 0.25% of the sample is taken by the ten largest. Sequencing was carried out using cord blood. The source is a newborn girl in good health.

There are a few counts of this clonotype. The chain is built from TRBV6-1 and TRBJ1-1; maybe TRBD1 (6 bases). Trimming removed 3 bases from V and 3 bases from J, with 14 bases in between. Germline lookup yields CDR1 MNHNS and CDR2 SASEGT. The CDR3 has 15 amino acids. The CDR3 loop reads CASSEQGMMDTEAFF. For the CDR3, the DNA is TGTGCCAGCAGTGAGCAGGGGATGATGGACACTGAAGCTTTCTTT.

CDR3 in amino acids: CASFSRQGSTDTQYF. The CDR3 DNA reads TGCGCCAGCTTCAGCCGACAGGGGTCCACAGATACGCAGTATTTT. The J gene is TRBJ2-3, the V gene TRBV5-1, with TRBD1 identical over 8 bases. The germline CDR1 and CDR2 sequences are SGHRS and YFSETQ. This CDR3 spans 15 amino acids. V was clipped by 7 bases and J by 2 bases; unmatched bases: 9.

V and J are TRBV4-2 and TRBJ2-5; D unresolved. Germline values: CDR1 LGHNA, CDR2 YNFKEQ. The V end lost 4 bases, the J end lost 3 bases, and 15 bases lay between the germline ends. The CDR3 loop spans 15 amino acids. The CDR3 bases are TGTGCCAGCAGCCGAGATTACCGTTCAAAAGAGACCCAGTACTTC. Its protein product is CASSRDYRSKETQYF.

The chain joins TRBV2 to TRBJ2-7, with 8 positions matching TRBD2. Germline V gene sequence: CDR1 SNHLY, CDR2 FYNNEI. V trimming: 6 bases; J trimming: 2 bases; junction bases outside the gene matches: 3. The CDR3 contains 13 residues. CDR3 amino acids: CASRAGVTYEQYF. The CDR3 bases are TGTGCCAGCAGAGCGGGAGTCACCTACGAGCAGTACTTC.

The J gene is TRBJ2-3, the V gene TRBV5-1; TRBD2 aligns across 8 bases. This CDR3 contains 15 residues. After removal of 4 bases from V and 2 bases from J, the junction contained 6 bases not matched to a gene. Germline values: CDR1 SGHRS, CDR2 YFSETQ. CDR3 DNA: TGCGCCAGCAGCCCCGGGACTAGGACCACAGATACGCAGTATTTT. Protein product: CASSPGTRTTDTQYF.